This T cell receptor (beta chain) was recovered during a study of molecular identifiers for immune sequencing clone quantification. Findings and caveats of the study: Single-cell amounts of spiked Jurkat TCR RNA were reportedly detectable among over 750,000 naive cells.

TCRdb reanalysed the PCR reads using MiXCR and keeps one entry per CDR3 protein. The sample contains approximately 40,000 distinct CDR3 sequences, approximately 17% of which appear only once. V was cut by 2 bases and J by 7 bases, with 13 bases left in between. This CDR3 has 13 amino acids. CDR1 is SGHDT, CDR2 YYEEEE, per germline. A few counts support this clonotype. Its cognate antigen is unknown. The sample was naive CD8+ T cells from blood, with Jurkat cell RNA spiked in. Documented subset: FACS-sorted CD8+CD4-CCR7+CD45RA+ naive T cells. V and J are TRBV5-6 and TRBJ2-7, with D uncertain. This receptor was obtained from a human donor in good health. Some libraries in this study had Jurkat cell RNA spiked in. The CDR3 bases are TGTGCCAGCAGCTTTGGGGATCTACGGGAGCAGTACTTC. Translating gives CASSFGDLREQYF.